This T cell receptor beta chain was observed in a study of cytomegalovirus exposure and HLA in healthy donors. Whole-study findings and limits: Excluded were some V segments that proved indistinguishable, including TRBV6-2 and TRBV6-3.

The J segment lost 4 bases and the V segment lost 6 bases, leaving 10 bases of the junction unmatched. CDR1 and CDR2 from the germline V gene are SQVTM and ANQGSEA. This CDR3 comprises 17 residues. PCR involved 60 Vbeta and 13 Jbeta primers. Sequencing used immunoSEQ multiplex PCR; TCRdb keeps in-frame clones, though not all of them. The sample shows about 65,000 clones, 80% of them seen only once. On this clone: Its antigen is currently unknown.

The chain has TRBV29-1 and TRBJ2-2, with 14 bases fitting TRBD2. Sequences were obtained from PBMCs. The clonotype was recovered from a woman aged 30 to 39 in good health and CMV-seronegative. This CDR3 is CSVKQRLAGGTTGELFF. DNA of the CDR3: TGCAGCGTGAAACAAAGACTAGCGGGAGGGACCACCGGGGAGCTGTTTTTT.